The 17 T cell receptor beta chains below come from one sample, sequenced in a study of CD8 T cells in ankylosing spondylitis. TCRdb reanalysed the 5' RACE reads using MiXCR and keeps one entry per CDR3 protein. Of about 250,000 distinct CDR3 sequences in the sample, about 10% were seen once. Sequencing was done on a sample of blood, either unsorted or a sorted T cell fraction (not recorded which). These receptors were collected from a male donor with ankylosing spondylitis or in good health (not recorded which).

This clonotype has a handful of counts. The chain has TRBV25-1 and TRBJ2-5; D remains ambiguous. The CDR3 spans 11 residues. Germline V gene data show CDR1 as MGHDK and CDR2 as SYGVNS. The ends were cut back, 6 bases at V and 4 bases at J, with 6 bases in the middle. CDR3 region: CASSVVETQYF. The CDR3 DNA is TGTGCCAGCAGCGTTGTAGAGACCCAGTACTTC.

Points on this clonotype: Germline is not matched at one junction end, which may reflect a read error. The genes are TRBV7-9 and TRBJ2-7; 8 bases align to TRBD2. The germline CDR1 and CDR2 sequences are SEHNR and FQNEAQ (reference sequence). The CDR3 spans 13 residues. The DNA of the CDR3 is TGTGCCAGCAGCCTAGCGGGCGGCCACGAGCAGTACTTC. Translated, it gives CASSLAGGHEQYF. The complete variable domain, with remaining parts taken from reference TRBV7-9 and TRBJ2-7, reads DTGVSQNPRHKITKRGQNVTFRCDPISEHNRLYWYRQTLGQGPEFLTYFQNEAQLEKSRLLSDRFSAERPKGSFSTLEIQRTEQGDSAMYLCASSLAGGHEQYFGPGTRLTVT.

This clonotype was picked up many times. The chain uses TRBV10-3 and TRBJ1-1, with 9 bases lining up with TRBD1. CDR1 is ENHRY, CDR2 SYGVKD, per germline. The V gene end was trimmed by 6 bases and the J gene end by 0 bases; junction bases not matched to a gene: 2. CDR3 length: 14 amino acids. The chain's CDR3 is CAISGTGMNTEAFF. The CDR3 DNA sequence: TGTGCCATCAGCGGGACAGGGATGAACACTGAAGCTTTCTTT.

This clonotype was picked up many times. CDR3 sequence reads: CASSLGQVETGELFF. The CDR3 nucleotides are TGTGCCAGCAGCCTCGGACAGGTGGAAACCGGGGAGCTGTTTTTT. V is TRBV14 and J is TRBJ2-2, with 7 nucleotides matching TRBD1. CDR3 size: 15 residues. CDR1 is SGHDN, CDR2 FVKESK, per germline. The V segment lost 4 bases and the J segment 5 bases; nucleotides outside the gene matches: 7. Looking up the rest from reference TRBV14 and TRBJ2-2 gives the full variable domain: EAGVTQFPSHSVIEKGQTVTLRCDPISGHDNLYWYRRVMGKEIKFLLHFVKESKQDESGMPNNRFLAERTGGTYSTLKVQPAELEDSGVYFCASSLGQVETGELFFGEGSRLTVL.

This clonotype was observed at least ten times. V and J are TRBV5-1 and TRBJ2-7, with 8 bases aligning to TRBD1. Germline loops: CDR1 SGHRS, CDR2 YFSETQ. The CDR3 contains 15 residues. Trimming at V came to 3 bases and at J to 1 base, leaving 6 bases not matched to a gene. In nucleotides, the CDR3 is TGCGCCAGCAGCTCCCAGACAGGGGCTTCCTACGAGCAGTACTTC. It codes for CASSSQTGASYEQYF.

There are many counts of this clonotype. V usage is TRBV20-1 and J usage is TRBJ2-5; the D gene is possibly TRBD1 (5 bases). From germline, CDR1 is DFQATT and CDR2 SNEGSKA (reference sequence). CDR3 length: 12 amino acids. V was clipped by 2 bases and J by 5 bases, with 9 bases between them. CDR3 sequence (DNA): TGCAGTGCTAGAAGGGGCCAGGAGACCCAGTACTTC. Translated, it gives CSARRGQETQYF.

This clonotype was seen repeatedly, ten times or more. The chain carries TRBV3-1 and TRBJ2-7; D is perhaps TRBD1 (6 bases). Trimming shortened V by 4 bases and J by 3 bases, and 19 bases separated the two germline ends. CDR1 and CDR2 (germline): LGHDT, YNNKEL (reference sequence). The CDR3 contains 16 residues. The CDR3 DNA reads TGTGCCAGCAGCCCCCGGACAGACCAGGCCGACTACGAGCAGTACTTC. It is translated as CASSPRTDQADYEQYF.

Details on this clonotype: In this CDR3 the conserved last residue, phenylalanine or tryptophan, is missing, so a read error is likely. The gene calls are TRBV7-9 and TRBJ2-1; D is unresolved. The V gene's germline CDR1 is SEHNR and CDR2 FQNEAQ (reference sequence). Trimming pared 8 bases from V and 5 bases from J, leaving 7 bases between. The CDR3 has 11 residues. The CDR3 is CASGRNNEQFL. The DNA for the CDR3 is TGTGCCAGCGGCCGTAACAATGAGCAGTTCCTC.

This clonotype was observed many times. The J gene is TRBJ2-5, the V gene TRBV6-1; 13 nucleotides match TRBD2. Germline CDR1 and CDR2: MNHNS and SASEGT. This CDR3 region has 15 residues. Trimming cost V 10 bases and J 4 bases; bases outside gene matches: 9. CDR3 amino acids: CATTSGGGQSETQYF. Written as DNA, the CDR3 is TGTGCCACTACTAGCGGGGGGGGTCAGTCAGAGACCCAGTACTTC.

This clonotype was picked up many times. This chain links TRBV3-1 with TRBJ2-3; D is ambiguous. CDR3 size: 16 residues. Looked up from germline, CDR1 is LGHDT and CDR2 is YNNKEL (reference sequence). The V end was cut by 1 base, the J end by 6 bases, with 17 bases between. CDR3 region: CASSQVYSNVGDTQYF. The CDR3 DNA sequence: TGTGCCAGCAGCCAAGTTTATTCCAACGTTGGGGATACGCAGTATTTT.

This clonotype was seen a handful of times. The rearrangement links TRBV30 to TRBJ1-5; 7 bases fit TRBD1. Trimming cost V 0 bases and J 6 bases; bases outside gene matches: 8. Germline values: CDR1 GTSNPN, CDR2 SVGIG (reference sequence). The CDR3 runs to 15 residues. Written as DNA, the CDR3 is TGTGCCTGGAGTGTAACAGGGGTCGTGCCTCAGCCCCAGCATTTT. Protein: CAWSVTGVVPQPQHF. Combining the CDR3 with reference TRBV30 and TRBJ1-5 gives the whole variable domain SQTIHQWPATLVQPVGSPLSLECTVEGTSNPNLYWYRQAAGRGLQLLFYSVGIGQISSEVPQNLSASRPQDRQFILSSKKLLLSDSGFYLCAWSVTGVVPQPQHFGDGTRLSIL.

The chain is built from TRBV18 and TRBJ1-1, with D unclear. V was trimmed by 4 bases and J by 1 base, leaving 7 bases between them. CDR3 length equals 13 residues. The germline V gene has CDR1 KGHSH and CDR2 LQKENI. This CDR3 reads CASSRETNTEAFF. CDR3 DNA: TGTGCCAGCTCACGGGAAACGAACACTGAAGCTTTCTTT.

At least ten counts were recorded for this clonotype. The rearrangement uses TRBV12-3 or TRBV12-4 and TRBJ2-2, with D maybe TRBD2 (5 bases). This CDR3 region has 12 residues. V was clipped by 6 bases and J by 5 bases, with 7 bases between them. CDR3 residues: CASSRGTGELFF. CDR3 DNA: TGTGCCAGCAGCCGAGGGACCGGGGAGCTGTTTTTT.

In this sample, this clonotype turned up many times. CDR3 DNA: TGCGCCAGCAGCAGAATGACCCGGGCGCCGGGGCTCACAGATACGCAGTATTTT. It is translated as CASSRMTRAPGLTDTQYF. This chain links TRBV5-1 with TRBJ2-3; possibly TRBD1 or TRBD2 for D (5 bases each). V was clipped by 4 bases and J by 2 bases, with 23 bases between them. The CDR3 extends over 18 amino acids. Looked up from germline, CDR1 is SGHRS and CDR2 is YFSETQ.

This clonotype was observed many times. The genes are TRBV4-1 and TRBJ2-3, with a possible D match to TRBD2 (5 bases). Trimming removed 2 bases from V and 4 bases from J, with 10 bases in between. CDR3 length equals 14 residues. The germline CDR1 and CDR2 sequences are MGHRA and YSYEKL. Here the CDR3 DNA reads TGCGCCAGCAGCCAACCCCGGGGAGCAGATACGCAGTATTTT. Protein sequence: CASSQPRGADTQYF.

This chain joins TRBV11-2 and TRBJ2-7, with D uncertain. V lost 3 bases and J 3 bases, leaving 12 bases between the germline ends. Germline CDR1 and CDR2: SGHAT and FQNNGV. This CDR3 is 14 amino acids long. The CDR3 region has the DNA TGTGCCAGCAGCTTGGGCAGTCTACTCTACGAGCAGTACTTC. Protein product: CASSLGSLLYEQYF.

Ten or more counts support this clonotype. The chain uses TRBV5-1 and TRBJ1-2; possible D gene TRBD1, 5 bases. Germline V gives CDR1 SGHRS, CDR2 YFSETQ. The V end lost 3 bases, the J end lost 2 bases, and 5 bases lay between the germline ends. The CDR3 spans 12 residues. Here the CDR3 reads CASSSGNYGYTF. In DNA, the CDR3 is TGCGCCAGCAGCTCAGGGAACTATGGCTACACCTTC.